The present T cell receptor (beta chain) was sequenced within a study of neoadjuvant anti-PD-1 for oral cavity cancer (dated by TCRdb to 2020 to 2022). General notes on the study: Before curative-intent surgical resection, most patients were given three to four biweekly doses of nivolumab at 3 mg/kg. A roughly 35% response rate was observed in the parent correlative cohort, in which about a dozen patients were included. Responders were defined as patients with complete response, partial response or stable disease by RECIST 1.1; non-responders were defined as patients with progression. A fourth nivolumab dose was given around day 43 to patients without progression, and definitive surgical resection was performed in those patients on days 50-56. Results and caveats for the whole study, not just this receptor: Higher pretreatment blood Treg/Th17 ratios correlated with both higher pretreatment blood TCRbeta clonality and lower post-treatment tumor TCRbeta clonality. After neoadjuvant nivolumab, significantly higher T cell clonality (Gini index) was found within PBMCs in non-responders than in responders. Only a few patients per response group were included in the TCR analyses, and the authors called for validation in larger cohorts.

Notes on this clone: This clone's antigen is unknown. Base qualities are not at hand, and no much larger clone is one base apart.

Per the publication, the time point label means: after neoadjuvant nivolumab, at surgical resection. None of the patients had received prior systemic or radiation treatment, and all were newly diagnosed with stage II-IVA oral cavity squamous cell carcinoma. The cohort consisted of patients with HPV-negative, locally advanced oral cavity squamous cell carcinoma. Peripheral blood mononuclear cells were analyzed directly and were not maintained or expanded in culture. The samples were drawn from a longitudinal correlative study tied to a single-arm phase II trial testing neoadjuvant nivolumab in oral cavity squamous cell carcinoma. Subject-matched pre- and post-treatment PBMCs and tumors from three responders and three non-responders underwent genomic DNA-based TCRbeta sequencing. Peripheral blood mononuclear cells were collected before nivolumab treatment and again after treatment, at the time of surgery. The Maxwell RSC DNA from Cells kit was used to isolate genomic DNA from PBMCs.

The trim is 1 base for V and 0 bases for J, with a gap of 13 bases between the germline ends. From its cysteine to its phenylalanine, the CDR3 spans 16 amino acids. Kept here is only the CDR3 DNA, which spans 48 bases and is read in frame from base 1. CDR1 SGHVS and CDR2 FQNEAQ were looked up in the germline V gene. For deep sequencing, PBMC libraries mostly used approximately 0.45 ug of input genomic DNA, with six replicates for each sample. The immunoSEQ hsTCRbeta kit was used to prepare TCRbeta libraries according to the manufacturer's instructions. The completed libraries were mixed into a single pool at 3 nM, then sequenced with an Illumina NovaSeq 6000 S4 flow cell. The study's processing was this. Raw data preprocessing and quality control were performed with the immunoSEQ Analyzer. The analysis was limited to productive rearrangements, and each clonotype was defined by a unique CDR3 amino acid sequence. Repertoire clonality was estimated as the Gini-Simpson index, which was computed with the R package tcR. Student's t test was used to compare Gini indices, and Pearson correlation was used to assess associations with tumor size change. The table was pulled from immuneACCESS by TCRdb, which kept in-frame rearrangements only. Such tables lose some clones; where checked, under half of the loss comes from unresolved V genes, and the rest has no known cause. The V and J calls and clone size are taken from that table; D and trimming were inferred from the DNA. This sample lists some 14,000 clones; around 70% were detected once. The ten largest account for roughly 2.9% of the sample.

This TCR was sampled from a person aged 35 to 85 with oral cavity squamous cell carcinoma. Recombination linked TRBV7-8 to TRBJ2-7; 6 matching bases give a weak D call of TRBD1. Material: PBMCs, obtained after nivolumab (anti-PD-1) treatment. The sequenced DNA is TGTGCCAGCAGCTTAGTGGACAGTTGGAGCTCCTACGAGCAGTACTTC. Translated, it reads CASSLVDSWSSYEQYF. When the CDR3 is completed using the reference TRBV7-8 and TRBJ2-7 genes on either side, the full variable domain is GAGVSQSPRYKVAKRGQDVALRCDPISGHVSLFWYQQALGQGPEFLTYFQNEAQLDKSGLPSDRFFAERPEGSVSTLKIQRTQQEDSAVYLCASSLVDSWSSYEQYFGPGTRLTVT.